Below, 25 T cell receptor beta chains from the same sample are listed, as sequenced in a study of T cells after yellow fever vaccination. TCRdb passed the 5' RACE reads through MiXCR, listing each CDR3 protein once. The sample lists hundreds of thousands of distinct CDR3 sequences; approximately 13% were seen once. The sample here was PBMCs, taken on the day of the yellow fever booster vaccination. Source of these receptors: a young man who received the YFV17D yellow fever vaccine.

In its sample, this clonotype was seen a few times. The chain links TRBV7-8 to TRBJ2-2; 7 positions agree with TRBD2. Germline loops: CDR1 SGHVS, CDR2 FQNEAQ. The CDR3 has 20 residues. The V and J ends lost 0 bases and 0 bases, in that order; junction bases with no gene match: 13. DNA for the CDR3: TGTGCCAGCAGCTTAGCCCCTACCTTATTACTAGCGTCGAACACCGGGGAGCTGTTTTTT. Its translation: CASSLAPTLLLASNTGELFF.

This clonotype was counted a single time. A much larger clone differs by one base, so this may be a read error. J is TRBJ1-6 and V is TRBV6-1; TRBD1 might be the D (6 bases). This CDR3 is 15 amino acids long. V was pared by 6 bases and J by 7 bases, with 16 bases between. CDR1 MNHNS and CDR2 SASEGT come from the germline V gene. The CDR3 here is CASSLFGQMNSPLHF. The CDR3 nucleotides read TGTGCCAGCAGCCTATTTGGACAGATGAATTCACCCCTCCACTTT.

V is TRBV7-9 and J is TRBJ2-4; 8 nucleotides line up with TRBD2. CDR1 and CDR2 (germline): SEHNR, FQNEAQ (reference sequence). The CDR3 spans 17 residues. Trimming cost V 8 bases and J 2 bases; bases outside gene matches: 14. DNA of the CDR3: TGTGCCAGCGGTCTGGTTGGAAGCGGGAGACCCAAAAACATTCAGTACTTC. It codes for CASGLVGSGRPKNIQYF.

This clonotype was observed at least ten times. The genes are TRBV12-3 or TRBV12-4 and TRBJ2-7; tentatively, D is TRBD2 (6 bases). V was pared by 1 base and J by 2 bases, with 9 bases between. This CDR3 contains 14 residues. The CDR3 protein is CASSLEEGPYEQYF. CDR3 sequence (DNA): TGTGCCAGCAGTTTAGAGGAGGGCCCCTACGAGCAGTACTTC.

The table lists this clonotype with many counts. This rearrangement joins TRBV30 to TRBJ2-5, with 8 bases fitting TRBD1. CDR1 is GTSNPN, CDR2 SVGIG, per germline (reference sequence). This CDR3 is built from 15 residues. Unmatched junction bases numbered 12, after V lost 0 bases and J lost 9 bases. The CDR3 nucleotides read TGTGCCTGGAGTGTAGTGAGTGACAGGGGTGCGGCCCAGTACTTC. Its translation: CAWSVVSDRGAAQYF.

J is TRBJ2-7 and V is TRBV5-1; 9 positions match TRBD1. Looked up from germline, CDR1 is SGHRS and CDR2 is YFSETQ. With 4 bases clipped from V and 5 bases from J, the junction kept 7 bases outside the gene matches. The CDR3 spans 14 residues. The CDR3, as DNA: TGCGCCAGCAGCCGGACCGGGACAGGGAACGAGCAGTACTTC. Translated, it gives CASSRTGTGNEQYF.

The chain carries TRBV5-5 and TRBJ2-7, with D maybe TRBD2 (5 bases). This CDR3 contains 14 residues. Germline CDR1 and CDR2: SGHKS and YYEKEE (reference sequence). V was cut by 2 bases and J by 4 bases, with 13 bases left in between. The DNA for the CDR3 is TGTGCCAGCAGCTTCGGAGGATTCCCATACGAGCAGTACTTC. It yields the protein CASSFGGFPYEQYF.

Only a few counts were recorded for this clonotype. The J gene is TRBJ2-5, the V gene TRBV2, with unresolved D. The CDR3 consists of 12 residues. Looked up from germline, CDR1 is SNHLY and CDR2 is FYNNEI. Trimming cost V 7 bases and J 4 bases, with 10 bases left between them. The CDR3 region is CASNVWPETQYF. Here the CDR3 DNA reads TGTGCCAGCAATGTGTGGCCAGAGACCCAGTACTTC.

The V and J genes are TRBV3-1 and TRBJ2-1; D tentatively fits TRBD1 or TRBD2 (6 bases each). This CDR3 has 15 amino acids. With 3 bases removed from V and 8 bases from J, the gap between germline ends came to 17 bases. CDR1 is LGHDT and CDR2 is YNNKEL in the germline V gene (reference sequence). CDR3 coding DNA: TGTGCCAGCAGCCAGGTAGGGAACGGGGGCTATGAGCAGTTCTTC. Its translation: CASSQVGNGGYEQFF.

The rearrangement joins TRBV2 to TRBJ2-7; TRBD2 might be the D (6 bases). This CDR3 contains 14 residues. In germline, CDR1 is SNHLY, CDR2 FYNNEI. Trimming pared 6 bases from V and 4 bases from J, leaving 16 bases between. The CDR3 is CASSQEGSRYEQYF. CDR3 in DNA: TGTGCCAGCAGCCAGGAGGGGAGCCGGTACGAGCAGTACTTC.

The rearrangement uses TRBV4-3 and TRBJ2-1, with D unclear. V gave up 0 bases and J gave up 1 base, with 10 bases separating them. The CDR3 totals 16 residues. Germline lookup yields CDR1 LGHNA and CDR2 YSLEER. The DNA of the CDR3 is TGCGCCAGCAGCCAAGATTTTCGTACTTCCTACAATGAGCAGTTCTTC. This codes for CASSQDFRTSYNEQFF.

This clonotype occurred a few times. The V gene is TRBV6-2 or TRBV6-3, the J gene TRBJ2-7, with TRBD2 identical over 9 bases. The V gene's germline CDR1 is MNHEY and CDR2 SVGEGT. This CDR3 has 17 amino acids. J gave up 0 bases and V 1 base, and 7 bases lay outside the gene matches. The CDR3 protein is CASSYFAGGSTSYEQYF. CDR3 bases: TGTGCCAGCAGTTACTTCGCGGGAGGGTCAACCTCCTACGAGCAGTACTTC.

This clonotype was observed a few times. This chain links TRBV4-2 with TRBJ2-1; TRBD2 matches at 8 bases. CDR1 and CDR2 (germline): LGHNA, YNFKEQ. The V gene end was trimmed by 0 bases and the J gene end by 8 bases; junction bases not matched to a gene: 6. This CDR3 is 15 amino acids long. The CDR3 DNA follows: TGTGCCAGCAGCCAAGACAGCGGGAGCCCCTATGAGCAGTTCTTC. Amino acids: CASSQDSGSPYEQFF.

The gene calls are TRBV11-2 and TRBJ2-3, with no clear D. The CDR3 has 15 residues. V lost 5 bases to trimming and J lost 0 bases, with 12 bases between them. Germline V gives CDR1 SGHAT, CDR2 FQNNGV. This chain's CDR3 is CASSEHDPSTDTQYF. DNA for the CDR3: TGTGCCAGCAGCGAACACGACCCTAGCACAGATACGCAGTATTTT.

This clonotype was seen a handful of times. The chain has TRBV20-1 and TRBJ2-3; D possibly uses TRBD1 or TRBD2 (5 bases each). The V end lost 7 bases, the J end lost 3 bases, and 35 bases lay between the germline ends. The CDR3 covers 20 residues. The V gene's germline CDR1 is DFQATT and CDR2 SNEGSKA (reference sequence). CDR3 DNA sequence: TGCAGTGTCTCGGGACCGACGGAATCGAAAGCAGATATTTGGACAGATACGCAGTATTTT. Translation gives CSVSGPTESKADIWTDTQYF.

This clonotype is a singleton in its sample. This sequence joins TRBV15 and TRBJ1-1, with D possibly matching TRBD1 (6 bases). The ends were cut back, 0 bases at V and 1 base at J, with 6 bases in the middle. Germline values: CDR1 LNHNV, CDR2 YYDKDF (reference sequence). This CDR3 has 14 amino acids. The CDR3 nucleotides read TGTGCCACCAGCAGAGAACAGGGGAACACTGAAGCTTTCTTT. Encoded protein: CATSREQGNTEAFF.

The rearrangement uses TRBV10-1 and TRBJ2-1; 8 bases align to TRBD2. With V trimmed by 6 bases and J by 12 bases, 10 bases remained unmatched. The germline V gene encodes CDR1 WNHNN and CDR2 SYGVQD (reference sequence). The CDR3 has 13 residues. The CDR3 DNA is TGCGCCAGCAGACCGAACTTAGCGGGATCGCAGTTCTTC. Protein: CASRPNLAGSQFF.

The rearrangement links TRBV3-1 to TRBJ1-2, with 7 bases matching TRBD1. This CDR3 region has 13 residues. Germline lookup yields CDR1 LGHDT and CDR2 YNNKEL (reference sequence). Trimming at V came to 3 bases and at J to 4 bases, leaving 2 bases not matched to a gene. CDR3: CASSQDRLYGYTF. The CDR3 DNA sequence: TGTGCCAGCAGCCAGGACAGGCTCTATGGCTACACCTTC.

This clonotype appeared a few times. The chain carries TRBV7-9 and TRBJ2-1; D is possibly TRBD1 (6 bases). The CDR3 contains 15 residues. The V end lost 1 base, the J end lost 6 bases, and 13 bases lay between the germline ends. Germline V lookup: CDR1 SEHNR, CDR2 FQNEAQ (reference sequence). The CDR3 loop is CASSLGGPSVNEQFF. The DNA of the CDR3 is TGTGCCAGCAGCTTAGGGGGGCCCAGCGTCAATGAGCAGTTCTTC.

The CDR3 nucleotides read TGTGCCAGCAGCCAAGATGTTTCCGGTGGACTAGATGCAAATACGCAGTATTTT. Its protein is CASSQDVSGGLDANTQYF. This rearrangement joins TRBV14 to TRBJ2-3, with 7 bases that match TRBD2. The CDR3 totals 18 residues. Germline CDR1 SGHDN, CDR2 FVKESK. The V gene end was trimmed by 0 bases and the J gene end by 7 bases; junction bases not matched to a gene: 16.

This clonotype was recorded at least ten times. The chain recombines TRBV12-3 or TRBV12-4 with TRBJ1-1, with no clear D. The CDR3 covers 13 residues. V dropped 3 bases and J dropped 1 base, with 6 bases sitting between them. The CDR3: CASSFGSNTEAFF. The CDR3 region has the DNA TGTGCCAGCAGTTTTGGCTCGAACACTGAAGCTTTCTTT.

The CDR3, as DNA: TGTGCCAGCAGCCGAGAAGCAGGGCAAGAGACCCAGTACTTC. Protein: CASSREAGQETQYF. This chain connects TRBV7-2 to TRBJ2-5, with D possibly matching TRBD1 (5 bases). The germline V gene encodes CDR1 SGHTA and CDR2 FQGNSA. The CDR3 consists of 14 residues. The ends were cut back, 5 bases at V and 2 bases at J, with 12 bases in the middle.

This clonotype was detected only a few times. The chain has TRBV2 and TRBJ1-2; no reliable D call. The CDR3 extends over 14 amino acids. Trimming took off 2 bases at V and 7 bases at J, with 14 bases between the two ends. CDR1 SNHLY and CDR2 FYNNEI come from the germline V gene. Written as DNA, the CDR3 is TGTGCCAGCAGTGAACGACGGGGAGGAGGTGGCTACACCTTC. Protein: CASSERRGGGGYTF.

This clonotype was detected only a few times. The V gene is TRBV29-1, the J gene TRBJ2-3, with 9 bases fitting TRBD2. The germline V gene encodes CDR1 SQVTM and CDR2 ANQGSEA. This CDR3 contains 15 residues. Trimming took 3 bases from V and 2 from J; bases not matched to a gene: 6. As DNA, the CDR3 is TGCAGCGTTGATGGAGCGGGAGGACCCACAGATACGCAGTATTTT. This sequence encodes CSVDGAGGPTDTQYF.

This clonotype turned up a few times. The CDR3 spells CASSLALSGSGTDTQYF. CDR3 DNA: TGTGCCAGCAGCTTAGCGTTGAGCGGGAGTGGCACAGATACGCAGTATTTT. This chain connects TRBV7-2 to TRBJ2-3; the match to TRBD2 covers 8 bases. This CDR3 is built from 17 residues. With V trimmed by 0 bases and J by 1 base, 6 bases remained unmatched. Per germline, CDR1 SGHTA and CDR2 FQGNSA.